This T cell receptor (beta chain) was captured in a study of T cell repertoires and HLA-DP antigens. Worth noting for this clone: The antigen is unknown.

Clones were sequenced by immunoSEQ multiplex PCR, and TCRdb holds only the in-frame ones, with some missing. The sample contains around 90,000 clones, around nine tenths of which appear only once. The CDR3 spans 14 residues. Trimming removed 2 bases at V and 4 bases at J, with 11 bases between. Germline values: CDR1 SGHNT, CDR2 YENEEA. The TCR originated in a man aged 45-65 years in good health and CMV-seronegative. The sequenced material came from CD4+ T cells from PBMCs. The J gene is TRBJ1-1, the V gene TRBV11-3; D gene uncertain. The CDR3 sequence: CASSLNALGTEAFF. As DNA, the CDR3 is TGTGCCAGCAGCTTAAACGCCCTCGGCACTGAAGCTTTCTTT.